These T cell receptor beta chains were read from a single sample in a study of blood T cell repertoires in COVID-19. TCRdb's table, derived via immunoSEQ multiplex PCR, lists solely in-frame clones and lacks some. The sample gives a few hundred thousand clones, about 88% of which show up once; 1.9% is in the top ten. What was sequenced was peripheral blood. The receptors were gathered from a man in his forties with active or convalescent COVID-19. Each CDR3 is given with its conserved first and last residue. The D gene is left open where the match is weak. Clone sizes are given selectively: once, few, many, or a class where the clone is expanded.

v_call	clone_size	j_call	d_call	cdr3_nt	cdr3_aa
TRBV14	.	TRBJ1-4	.	TGTGCCAGCAGCGGGGTTGCCGGGGATTGGCGTGAAAAACTGTTTTTT	CASSGVAGDWREKLFF
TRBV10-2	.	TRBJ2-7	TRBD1	TGCGCCACCTCCGGACAGGGGAGCTCCTACGAGCAGTACTTC	CATSGQGSSYEQYF
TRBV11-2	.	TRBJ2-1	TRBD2	TGTGCCAGCAGCCCCGGGGCGGGGGGTGGTGAGCAGTTCTTC	CASSPGAGGGEQFF
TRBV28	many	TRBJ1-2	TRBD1	TGTGCCAGCAGTTCCCCCCAAGACAGGGTTTATGGCTACACCTTC	CASSSPQDRVYGYTF
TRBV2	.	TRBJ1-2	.	TGTGCCAGCGAGGGCGATGTCTATGGCTACACCTTC	CASEGDVYGYTF
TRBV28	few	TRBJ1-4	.	TGTGCCAGCAGTTTTCGACTTGGAAAACTGTTTTTT	CASSFRLGKLFF
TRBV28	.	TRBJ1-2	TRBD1	TGTGCCAGCAGGCGACAGGGAGGCGGCTATGGCTACACCTTC	CASRRQGGGYGYTF
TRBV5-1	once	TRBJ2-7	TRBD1	TGCGCCAGCAGCTTCCAGGGGGACGAGCAGTACTTC	CASSFQGDEQYF
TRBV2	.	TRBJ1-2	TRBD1	TGTGCCAGCACCGGGACAGGGGAAGATGGCTACACCTTC	CASTGTGEDGYTF
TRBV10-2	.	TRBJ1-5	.	TGCGCCAGCAGTGAGTCGGGAGGGGTTTATCAGCCCCAGCATTTT	CASSESGGVYQPQHF
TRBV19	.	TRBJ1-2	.	TGTGCCAGTAGTAAGTTCCGAGACACAATCACCTATGGCTACACCTTC	CASSKFRDTITYGYTF
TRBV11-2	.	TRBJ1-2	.	TGTGCCAGCAGCCTGGGGGGGGCGCGTTATGGCTACACCTTC	CASSLGGARYGYTF
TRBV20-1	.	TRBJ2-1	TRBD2	TGCAGTGCTAGTGAAACTAGCGGATCCTACAATGAGCAGTTCTTC	CSASETSGSYNEQFF
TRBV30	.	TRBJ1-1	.	TGTGCCTGGAGTGTACGGCAGCGAGTGACTGAAGCTTTCTTT	CAWSVRQRVTEAFF
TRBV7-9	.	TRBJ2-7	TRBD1	TGTGCCAGCAGCACCTGGGGACAGGGCATTTACGAGCAGTACTTC	CASSTWGQGIYEQYF
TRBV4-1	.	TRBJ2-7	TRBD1	TGCGCCAGCAGCCAAGAGCCTCAGACAGGGGGCGAACTACTCTCCTACGAGCAGTACTTC	CASSQEPQTGGELLSYEQYF
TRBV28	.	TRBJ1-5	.	TGTGCCAGCACCTTGGTGGTGTCGGATCAGCCCCAGCATTTT	CASTLVVSDQPQHF
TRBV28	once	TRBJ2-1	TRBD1	TGTGCCAGCGGTCGACAGGGTGGAACTAACAATGAGCAGTTCTTC	CASGRQGGTNNEQFF
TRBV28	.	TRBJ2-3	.	TGTGCCAGCAACCGCCCGGGGAGCGGGCTCACAGATACGCAGTATTTT	CASNRPGSGLTDTQYF
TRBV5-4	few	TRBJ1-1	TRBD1	TGTGCCAGCAGCTCGGACAGGGGGAGGAACACTGAAGCTTTCTTT	CASSSDRGRNTEAFF
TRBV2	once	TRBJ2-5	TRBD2	TGTGCCAGAACGGGACTAGCGGCCCAAGAGACCCAGTACTTC	CARTGLAAQETQYF
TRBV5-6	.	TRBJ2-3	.	TGTGCCAGCAGCTTGTTGCACGGGAGTAGCACAGATACGCAGTATTTT	CASSLLHGSSTDTQYF
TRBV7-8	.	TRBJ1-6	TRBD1	TGTGCCAGCATTTTCAGGGGGGATTCACCCCTCCACTTT	CASIFRGDSPLHF
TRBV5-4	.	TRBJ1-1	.	TGTGCCAGCAGTTCCGGTCAAGAAGCTTTCTTT	CASSSGQEAFF
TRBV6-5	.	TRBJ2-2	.	TGTGCCGGTTGGAGTCGGAACACCGGGGAGCTGTTTTTT	CAGWSRNTGELFF
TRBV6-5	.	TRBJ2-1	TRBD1	TGTGCCAGCAGACCCGGACAGGGCGCTCGTGAGCAGTTCTTC	CASRPGQGAREQFF
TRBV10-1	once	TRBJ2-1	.	TGCGCCAGCAGTGAGTCACGGGGGGCTTTCTACAATGAGCAGTTCTTC	CASSESRGAFYNEQFF
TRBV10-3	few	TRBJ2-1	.	TGTGCCATCAGTGAGTTCCCTCGGGTCAATGAGCAGTTCTTC	CAISEFPRVNEQFF
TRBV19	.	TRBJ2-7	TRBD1	TGTGCCAGTAGATACCGACAGGGTGGGACCTACGAGCAGTACTTC	CASRYRQGGTYEQYF
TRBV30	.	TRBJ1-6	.	TGTGCCTGGAGTGTACAGGGTCTGAATAATTCACCCCTCCACTTT	CAWSVQGLNNSPLHF
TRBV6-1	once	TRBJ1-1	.	TGTGCCAGCAGTGAAGCGCTGAGCCTCAAGGAAGCTTTCTTT	CASSEALSLKEAFF
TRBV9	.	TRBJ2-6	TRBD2	TGTGCCAGCAGCGTGGAGACTAGCGGGGGCTCTGGGGCCAACGTCCTGACTTTC	CASSVETSGGSGANVLTF
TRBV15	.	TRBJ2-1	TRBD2	TGTGCCACCAGCCTAGTAGCGGGGGCCTACAATGAGCAGTTCTTC	CATSLVAGAYNEQFF
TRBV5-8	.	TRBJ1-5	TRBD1	TGTGCCAGCAGCTATCTTCCGGGACAGGGAAAGCCCCAGCATTTT	CASSYLPGQGKPQHF
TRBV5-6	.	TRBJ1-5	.	TGTGCCAGCAGCCGCCAAGACAGGAATCAGCCCCAGCATTTT	CASSRQDRNQPQHF